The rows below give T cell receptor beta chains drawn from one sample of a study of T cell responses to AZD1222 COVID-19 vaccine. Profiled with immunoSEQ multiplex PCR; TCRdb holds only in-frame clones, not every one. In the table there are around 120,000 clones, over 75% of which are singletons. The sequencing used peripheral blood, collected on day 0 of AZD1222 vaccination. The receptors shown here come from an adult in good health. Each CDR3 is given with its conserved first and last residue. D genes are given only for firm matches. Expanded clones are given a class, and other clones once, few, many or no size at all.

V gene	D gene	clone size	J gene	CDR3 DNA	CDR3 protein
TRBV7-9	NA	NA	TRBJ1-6	TGTGCCAGCACCCCGGGGGCGGGGAATTCACCCCTCCACTTT	CASTPGAGNSPLHF
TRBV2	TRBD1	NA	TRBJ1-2	TGTGCCAGCAGCGCAGACAGGGGGCCCTATGGCTACACCTTC	CASSADRGPYGYTF
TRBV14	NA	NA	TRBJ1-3	TGTGCCAGCAGCCACACCATATATTTT	CASSHTIYF
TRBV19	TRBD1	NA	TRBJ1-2	TGTGCCAGTAGTACGAGGACAGGGGGAATCTATGGCTACACCTTC	CASSTRTGGIYGYTF
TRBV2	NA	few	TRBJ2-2	TGTGCCAGCAGCCACGGCCCCCACAGGGACTTCACCGGGGAGCTGTTTTTT	CASSHGPHRDFTGELFF
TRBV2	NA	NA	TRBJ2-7	TGTGCCAGTGGTCGAGGGGGTGAGCAGTACTTC	CASGRGGEQYF
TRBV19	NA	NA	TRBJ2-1	TGTGCCAGTAGTACATACAGGGCCGGTGAGCAGTTCTTC	CASSTYRAGEQFF
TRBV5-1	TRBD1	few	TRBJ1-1	TGCGCCAGCAGCTTGGGGAGAGTCTGGAGGCGTCCGTTACGACAGGGGAGCACTGAAGCTTTCTTT	CASSLGRVWRRPLRQGSTEAFF
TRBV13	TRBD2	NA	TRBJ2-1	TGTGCCAGCAGCCGTACTAGCGGGGGAGTGAGTGAGCAGTTCTTC	CASSRTSGGVSEQFF
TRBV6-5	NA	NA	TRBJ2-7	TGTGCCAGCAGTAAGGGGGACGAGCAGTACTTC	CASSKGDEQYF
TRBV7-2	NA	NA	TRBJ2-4	TGTGCCAGCAGCTTAGCTTTGGGGAGTAACATTCAGTACTTC	CASSLALGSNIQYF
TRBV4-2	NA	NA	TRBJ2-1	TGTGCCAGCAGGCCTACCGCTAGCGAGTACTACAATGAGCAGTTCTTC	CASRPTASEYYNEQFF
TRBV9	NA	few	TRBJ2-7	TGTGCCAGCAGCGTTAGCCCGAATGACCCCTACGAGCAGTACTTC	CASSVSPNDPYEQYF
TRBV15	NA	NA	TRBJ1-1	TGTGCCACCAGCAGCCTTGACACTGTAAGAAGAGCTTTCTTT	CATSSLDTVRRAFF
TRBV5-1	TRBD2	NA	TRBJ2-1	TGCGCCAGCAGCCCGGGAACGGGGGGGCTGAGCAATGAGCAGTTCTTC	CASSPGTGGLSNEQFF
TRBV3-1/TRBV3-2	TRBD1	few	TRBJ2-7	TGTGCCAGCAGCCCCTCGGACAGGGGGCCCTACGAGCAGTACTTC	CASSPSDRGPYEQYF
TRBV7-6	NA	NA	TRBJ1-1	TGTGCCAGCAGCTTAGACACAGGGGAAGCTTTCTTT	CASSLDTGEAFF
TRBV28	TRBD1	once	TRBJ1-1	TGTGCCAGCACTTCCCCCGGACAGGGAATGAACACTGAAGCTTTCTTT	CASTSPGQGMNTEAFF
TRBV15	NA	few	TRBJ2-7	TGTGCCACCAGCAGTGTTTTAACAGGGATTAGTTACGAGCAGTACTTC	CATSSVLTGISYEQYF
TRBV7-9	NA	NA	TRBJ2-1	TGTGCCAGCCGGGACCGCCGGCGGGTCAATGAGCAGTTCTTC	CASRDRRRVNEQFF
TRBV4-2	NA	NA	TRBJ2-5	TGTGCCAGCAGCCAAGGTACACAGGGTGGGGAGACCCAGTACTTC	CASSQGTQGGETQYF
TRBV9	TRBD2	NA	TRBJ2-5	TGTGCCAGCAGCCTAGCGGGGGGTCTACAAGAGACCCAGTACTTC	CASSLAGGLQETQYF
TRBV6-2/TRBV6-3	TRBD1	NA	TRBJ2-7	TGTGCCAGCAGTCCCCCCCGGACAGGGCTTTCCTACGAGCAGTACTTC	CASSPPRTGLSYEQYF
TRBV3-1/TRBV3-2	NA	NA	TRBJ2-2	TGTGCCAGCGGTTCTAGTGGCGGGGAGCTGTTTTTT	CASGSSGGELFF
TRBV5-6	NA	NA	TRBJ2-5	TGTGCCAGCAGCCAAATGTCGGTAGCGGAGACCCAGTACTTC	CASSQMSVAETQYF
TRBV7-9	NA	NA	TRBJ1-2	TGTGCCAGCAGCTTAGCCCAACGTAACTATGGCTACACCTTC	CASSLAQRNYGYTF
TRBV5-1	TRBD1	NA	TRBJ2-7	TGCGCCAGCAGGGACAGGGGGCTACACGAGCAGTACTTC	CASRDRGLHEQYF
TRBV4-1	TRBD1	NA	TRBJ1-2	TGCGCCAGCAGCCATGACAGGGGAGGCGGCTACACCTTC	CASSHDRGGGYTF
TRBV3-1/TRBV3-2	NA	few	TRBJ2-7	TGTGCCAGCAGCCAAGCAGGGGCGGCCTACGAGCAGTACTTC	CASSQAGAAYEQYF
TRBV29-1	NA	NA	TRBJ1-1	TGCAGCCAAACCTCGGGGAACACTGAAGCTTTCTTT	CSQTSGNTEAFF
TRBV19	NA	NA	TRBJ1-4	TGTGCCAGTAGTATAGATCGGTTTAGGGAAAAACTGTTTTTT	CASSIDRFREKLFF
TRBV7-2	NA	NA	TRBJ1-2	TGTGCCAGCAGCACCCGACAGATCTATGGCTACACCTTC	CASSTRQIYGYTF
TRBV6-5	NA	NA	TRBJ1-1	TGTGCCCTCATGGGAGTGACTGAAGCTTTCTTT	CALMGVTEAFF
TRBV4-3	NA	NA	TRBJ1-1	TGCGCCAGCAGCCAAACCTGGGCGGAATTGGCTTTCTTT	CASSQTWAELAFF
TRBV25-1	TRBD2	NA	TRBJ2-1	TGTGCCAGCAGTGCCAGATTCGGGGGGGAGTCCTACAATGAGCAGTTCTTC	CASSARFGGESYNEQFF
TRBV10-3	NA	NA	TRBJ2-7	TGTGCCATCAGTGGTTCGGGGGGCCAGAGCTCCTACGAGCAGTACTTC	CAISGSGGQSSYEQYF
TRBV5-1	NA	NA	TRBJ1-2	TGCGCCAGCAGCTTCGGGGACTCCTATGGCTACACCTTC	CASSFGDSYGYTF
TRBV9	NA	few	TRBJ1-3	TGTGCCAGCAGCGAGGGGACGGCTGGAAACACCATATATTTT	CASSEGTAGNTIYF
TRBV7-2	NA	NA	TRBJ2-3	TGTGCCAGCAGCTTAAACCGGGGAGATACGCAGTATTTT	CASSLNRGDTQYF
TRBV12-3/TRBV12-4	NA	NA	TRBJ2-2	TGTGCCAGCAGTCCGTTCACCGGGGAGCTGTTTTTT	CASSPFTGELFF
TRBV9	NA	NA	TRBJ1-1	TGTGCCAGCAGCCCCACTCTGGAGGGCGCGGGGAACACTGAAGCTTTCTTT	CASSPTLEGAGNTEAFF
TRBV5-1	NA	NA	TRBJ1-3	TGCGCCAGCAGCTTGGTGGGGGAAAGTTCTGGAAACACCATATATTTT	CASSLVGESSGNTIYF
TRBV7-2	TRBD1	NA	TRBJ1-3	TGTGCCAGCAGCTTACGGACAGGATTGGGAAACACCATATATTTT	CASSLRTGLGNTIYF
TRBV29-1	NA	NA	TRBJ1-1	TGCAGCGTTGGGGCCGCTAGCATGAACACTGAAGCTTTCTTT	CSVGAASMNTEAFF
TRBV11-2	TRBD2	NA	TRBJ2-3	TGTGCCAGCAGCTACCCGACTAGCGGGGGGCCCACAGATACGCAGTATTTT	CASSYPTSGGPTDTQYF
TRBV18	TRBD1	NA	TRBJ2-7	TGTGCCAGCTCACCACCGGGACAGGGCTACGAGCAGTACTTC	CASSPPGQGYEQYF
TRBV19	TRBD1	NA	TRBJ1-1	TGTGCCAGTAGCTCGACAGGGTTATTTACTGAAGCTTTCTTT	CASSSTGLFTEAFF
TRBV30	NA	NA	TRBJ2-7	TGTGCCTGGAGTCCTGATCCTGGGGGGTACGAGCAGTACTTC	CAWSPDPGGYEQYF
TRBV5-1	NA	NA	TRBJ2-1	TGCGCCAGCAGCTTGGCCCCGGATAGCTCCTACAATGAGCAGTTCTTC	CASSLAPDSSYNEQFF
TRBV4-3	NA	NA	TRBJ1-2	TGCGCCAGCAGCCAAGAGGCCAGGGTGAACTATGGCTACACCTTC	CASSQEARVNYGYTF
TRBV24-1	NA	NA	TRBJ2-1	TGTGCCACCAGTGATTTAGGTAATGAGCAGTTCTTC	CATSDLGNEQFF
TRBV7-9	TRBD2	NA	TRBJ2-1	TGTGCCAGCAGCTCTAATACCATGGCGGGGGCCTACAATGAGCAGTTCTTC	CASSSNTMAGAYNEQFF
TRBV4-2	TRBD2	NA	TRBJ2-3	TGTGCCAGCAGCCAAGGTGTAGGAGCGGGGGGGAGCACAGATACGCAGTATTTT	CASSQGVGAGGSTDTQYF
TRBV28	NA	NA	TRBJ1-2	TGTGCCAGCAGTTTAGGAGGGAACGGGAACTATGGCTACACCTTC	CASSLGGNGNYGYTF
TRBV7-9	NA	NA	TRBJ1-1	TGTGCCAGCAGCTTAGATGGGAGGGATGAAGCTTTCTTT	CASSLDGRDEAFF
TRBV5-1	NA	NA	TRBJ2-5	TGCGCCAGCAGCTTGCGGCCCAGCAGTCAAGAGACCCAGTACTTC	CASSLRPSSQETQYF